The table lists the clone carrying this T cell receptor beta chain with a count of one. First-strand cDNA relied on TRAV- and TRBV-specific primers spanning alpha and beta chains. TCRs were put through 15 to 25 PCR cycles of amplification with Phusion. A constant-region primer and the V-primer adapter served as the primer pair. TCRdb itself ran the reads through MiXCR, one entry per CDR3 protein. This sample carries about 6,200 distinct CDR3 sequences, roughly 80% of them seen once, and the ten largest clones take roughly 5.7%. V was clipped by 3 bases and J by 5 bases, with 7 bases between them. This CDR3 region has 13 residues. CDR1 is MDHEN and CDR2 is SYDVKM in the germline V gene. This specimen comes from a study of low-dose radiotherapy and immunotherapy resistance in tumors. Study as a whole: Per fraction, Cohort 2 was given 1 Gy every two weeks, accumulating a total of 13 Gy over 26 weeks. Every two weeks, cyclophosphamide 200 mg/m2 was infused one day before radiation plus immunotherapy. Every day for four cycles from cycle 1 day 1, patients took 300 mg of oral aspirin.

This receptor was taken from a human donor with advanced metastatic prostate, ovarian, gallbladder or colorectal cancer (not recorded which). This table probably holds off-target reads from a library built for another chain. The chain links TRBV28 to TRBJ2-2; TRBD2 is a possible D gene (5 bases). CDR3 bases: TGTGCCAGCAGTTTCGGGGTAACCGGGGAGCTGTTTTTT. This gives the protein CASSFGVTGELFF.